This TCR beta chain was sequenced for a study of shared clonotypes between healthy human individuals. The CDR3 totals 13 residues. Germline V gene sequence: CDR1 SGHRS, CDR2 YFSETQ. The V end lost 0 bases, the J end lost 4 bases, and 8 bases lay between the germline ends. Sorted-subset replicate PCRs used 150 to 200 ng of genomic DNA. This amount corresponded to approximately 30,000 T cell genomes. TCRdb keeps only in-frame clones here, not all; method: immunoSEQ multiplex PCR. Of 750,000 to 1,000,000 clones in the sample, 80% to 95% were seen once. On this clone: Its specificity is unknown. This same CDR3 is encoded by further DNA sequences in the sample.

CD45RO negativity and positive selection for CCR7 defined naive CD8 cells, a population that excluded terminally differentiated effector memory CD45RA+ cells. Whole-study results and caveats: Few donors restricted represented genetic and exposure-history diversity.

The sample comprised naive CD8+ T cells sorted from blood. The chain uses TRBV5-1 and TRBJ2-7; tentatively, D is TRBD1 (5 bases). The clonotype was recovered from a young man in good health. This CDR3 reads CASSLGAGYEQYF. The CDR3 region has the DNA TGCGCCAGCAGCTTGGGGGCAGGGTACGAGCAGTACTTC.